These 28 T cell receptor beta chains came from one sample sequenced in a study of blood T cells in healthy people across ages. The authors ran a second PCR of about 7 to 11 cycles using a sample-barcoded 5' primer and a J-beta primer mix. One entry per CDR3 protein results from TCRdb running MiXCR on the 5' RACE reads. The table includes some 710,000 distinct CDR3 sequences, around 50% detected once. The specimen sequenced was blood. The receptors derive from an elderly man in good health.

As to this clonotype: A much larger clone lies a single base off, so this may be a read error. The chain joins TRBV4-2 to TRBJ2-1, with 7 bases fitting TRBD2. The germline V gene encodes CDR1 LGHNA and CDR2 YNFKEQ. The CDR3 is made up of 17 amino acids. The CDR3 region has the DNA TGTGCCTGCAGCCAAGAATACTGGGATAGCGGGTACAATGAGCAGTTCTTC. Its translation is CACSQEYWDSGYNEQFF.

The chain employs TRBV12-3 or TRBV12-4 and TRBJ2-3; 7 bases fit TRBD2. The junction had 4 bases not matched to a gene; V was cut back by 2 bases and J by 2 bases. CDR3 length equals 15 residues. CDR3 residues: CASSLTSGATDTQYF. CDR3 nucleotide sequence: TGTGCCAGCAGTTTAACCAGCGGGGCCACAGATACGCAGTATTTT.

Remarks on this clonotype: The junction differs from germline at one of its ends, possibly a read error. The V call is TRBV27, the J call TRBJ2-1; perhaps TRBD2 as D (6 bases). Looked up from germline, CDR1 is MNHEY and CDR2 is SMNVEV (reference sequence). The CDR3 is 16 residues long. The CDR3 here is CASSFGGTSSYDEQFF. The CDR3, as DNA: TGTGCCAGCAGTTTTGGCGGGACGAGCTCCTACGATGAGCAGTTCTTC.

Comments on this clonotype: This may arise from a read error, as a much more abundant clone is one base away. The CDR3 here is CSVFVSSYNEQFF. In nucleotides, the CDR3 is TGCAGCGTTTTTGTGAGCTCCTACAATGAGCAGTTCTTC. V gene TRBV29-1 combines with J gene TRBJ2-1; no firm D call. There are 13 residues in the CDR3. Between the trimmed V and J ends, which lost 5 bases and 0 bases, there was a span of 8 bases. From germline, CDR1 is SQVTM and CDR2 ANQGSEA.

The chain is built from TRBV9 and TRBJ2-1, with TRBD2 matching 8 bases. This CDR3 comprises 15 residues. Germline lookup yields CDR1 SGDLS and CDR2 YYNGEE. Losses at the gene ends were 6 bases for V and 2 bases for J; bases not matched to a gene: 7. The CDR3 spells CASNRAGDTYNEQFF. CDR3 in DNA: TGTGCCAGCAACCGAGCGGGAGATACCTACAATGAGCAGTTCTTC.

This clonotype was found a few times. The CDR3 DNA sequence: TGTGCCAGCAGCTTAAATAGGGGGGGAGGCAATGAGCAGTTCTTC. Protein: CASSLNRGGGNEQFF. The chain is built from TRBV7-2 and TRBJ2-1; possibly TRBD2 for D (7 bases). CDR1 is SGHTA and CDR2 is FQGNSA in the germline V gene. V gave up 2 bases and J gave up 6 bases, with 14 bases separating them. The CDR3 has 15 residues.

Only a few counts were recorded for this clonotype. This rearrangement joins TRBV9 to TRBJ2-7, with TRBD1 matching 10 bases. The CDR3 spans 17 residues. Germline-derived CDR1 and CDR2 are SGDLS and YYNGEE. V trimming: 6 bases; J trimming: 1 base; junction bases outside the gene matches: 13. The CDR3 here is CASIAESWTGGSYEQYF. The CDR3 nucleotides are TGTGCCAGCATAGCCGAGAGCTGGACAGGGGGTTCCTACGAGCAGTACTTC. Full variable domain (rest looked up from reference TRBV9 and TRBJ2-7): DSGVTQTPKHLITATGQRVTLRCSPRSGDLSVYWYQQSLDQGLQFLIQYYNGEERAKGNILERFSAQQFPDLHSELNLSSLELGDSALYFCASIAESWTGGSYEQYFGPGTRLTVT.

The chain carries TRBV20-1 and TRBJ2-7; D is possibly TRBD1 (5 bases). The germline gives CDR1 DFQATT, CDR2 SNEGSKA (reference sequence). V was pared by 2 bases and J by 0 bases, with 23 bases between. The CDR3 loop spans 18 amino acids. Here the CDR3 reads CSARSTIFGRQGSYEQYF. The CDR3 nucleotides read TGCAGTGCTAGAAGTACGATCTTCGGTCGGCAGGGCTCCTACGAGCAGTACTTC.

CDR3 sequence reads: CASSRDFTNNEQFF. The CDR3 DNA sequence: TGTGCCAGCAGCCGGGACTTTACTAACAATGAGCAGTTCTTC. The rearrangement joins TRBV11-3 to TRBJ2-1; D perhaps matches TRBD2 (6 bases). Germline V CDR1 and CDR2: SGHNT, YENEEA. V lost 5 bases, J lost 5 bases, and 13 bases lay in between. The CDR3 consists of 14 residues.

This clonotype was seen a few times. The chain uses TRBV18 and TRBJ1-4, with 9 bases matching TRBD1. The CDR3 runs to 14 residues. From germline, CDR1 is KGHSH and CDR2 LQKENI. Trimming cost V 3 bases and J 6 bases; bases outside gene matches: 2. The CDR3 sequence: CASSPGQGDEKLFF. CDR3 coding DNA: TGTGCCAGCTCACCGGGACAGGGTGATGAAAAACTGTTTTTT. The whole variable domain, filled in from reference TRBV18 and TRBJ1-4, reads NAGVMQNPRHLVRRRGQEARLRCSPMKGHSHVYWYRQLPEEGLKFMVYLQKENIIDESGMPKERFSAEFPKEGPSILRIQQVVRGDSAAYFCASSPGQGDEKLFFGSGTQLSVL.

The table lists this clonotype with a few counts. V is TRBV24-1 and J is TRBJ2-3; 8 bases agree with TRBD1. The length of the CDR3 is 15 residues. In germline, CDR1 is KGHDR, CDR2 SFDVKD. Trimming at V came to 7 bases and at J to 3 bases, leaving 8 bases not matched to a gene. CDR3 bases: TGTGCCACCAGCTTGACAGGGGCGCTGACAGATACGCAGTATTTT. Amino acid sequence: CATSLTGALTDTQYF.

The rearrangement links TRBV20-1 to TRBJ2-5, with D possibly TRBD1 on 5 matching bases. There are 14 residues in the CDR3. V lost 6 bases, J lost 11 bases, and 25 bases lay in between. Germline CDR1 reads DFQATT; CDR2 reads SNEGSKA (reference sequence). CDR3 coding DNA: TGCAGTGCCCCGGTGCAGGGCTCCTACAATGAGCAGTACTTC. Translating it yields CSAPVQGSYNEQYF.

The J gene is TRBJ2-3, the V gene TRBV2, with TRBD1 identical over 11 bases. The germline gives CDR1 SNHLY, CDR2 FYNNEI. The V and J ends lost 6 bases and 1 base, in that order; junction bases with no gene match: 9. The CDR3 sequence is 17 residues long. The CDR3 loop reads CASSSRTGGVGTDTQYF. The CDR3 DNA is TGTGCCAGCAGCAGCCGGACAGGGGGCGTCGGCACAGATACGCAGTATTTT. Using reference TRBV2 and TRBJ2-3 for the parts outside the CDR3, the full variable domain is EPEVTQTPSHQVTQMGQEVILRCVPISNHLYFYWYRQILGQKVEFLVSFYNNEISEKSEIFDDQFSVERPDGSNFTLKIRSTKLEDSAMYFCASSSRTGGVGTDTQYFGPGTRLTVL.

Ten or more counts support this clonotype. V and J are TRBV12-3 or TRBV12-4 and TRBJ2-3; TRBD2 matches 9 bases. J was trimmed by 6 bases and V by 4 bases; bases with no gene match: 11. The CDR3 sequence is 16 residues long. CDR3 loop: CASSSTGTSYADTQYF. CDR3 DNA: TGTGCCAGCAGTTCGACCGGGACTAGCTACGCGGATACGCAGTATTTT.

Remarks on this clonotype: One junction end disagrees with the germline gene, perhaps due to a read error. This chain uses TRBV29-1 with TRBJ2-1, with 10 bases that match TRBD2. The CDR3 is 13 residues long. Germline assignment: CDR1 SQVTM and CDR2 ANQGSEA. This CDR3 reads CSGGSGRVNGQFF. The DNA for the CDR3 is TGCAGCGGAGGGAGCGGGAGGGTCAATGGGCAGTTCTTC.

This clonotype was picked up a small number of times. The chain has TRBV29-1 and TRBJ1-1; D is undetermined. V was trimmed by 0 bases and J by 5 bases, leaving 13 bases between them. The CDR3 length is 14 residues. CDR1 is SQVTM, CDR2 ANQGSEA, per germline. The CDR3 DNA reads TGCAGCGTTGAAGAACAAGGGCGGCGGACTGAAGCTTTCTTT. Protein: CSVEEQGRRTEAFF.

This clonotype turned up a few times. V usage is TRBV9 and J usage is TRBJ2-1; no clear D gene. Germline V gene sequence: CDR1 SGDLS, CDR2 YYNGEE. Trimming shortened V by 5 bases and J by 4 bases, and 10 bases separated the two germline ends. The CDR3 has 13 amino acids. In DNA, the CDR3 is TGTGCCAGCAGTGCCCAGGTTTACAATGAGCAGTTCTTC. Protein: CASSAQVYNEQFF.

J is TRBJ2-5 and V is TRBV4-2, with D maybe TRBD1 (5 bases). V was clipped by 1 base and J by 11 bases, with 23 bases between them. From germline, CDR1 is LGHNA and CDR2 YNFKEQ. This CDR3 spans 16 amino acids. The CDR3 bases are TGTGCCAGCAGCCAAGTCGCTAAGGGGATGAGCAATGAGCAGTACTTC. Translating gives CASSQVAKGMSNEQYF.

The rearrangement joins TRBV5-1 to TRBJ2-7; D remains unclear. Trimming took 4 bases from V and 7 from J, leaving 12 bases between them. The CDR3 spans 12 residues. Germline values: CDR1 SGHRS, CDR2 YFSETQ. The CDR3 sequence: CASSRLNNEQYF. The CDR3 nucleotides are TGCGCCAGCAGCCGACTTAACAATGAGCAGTACTTC.

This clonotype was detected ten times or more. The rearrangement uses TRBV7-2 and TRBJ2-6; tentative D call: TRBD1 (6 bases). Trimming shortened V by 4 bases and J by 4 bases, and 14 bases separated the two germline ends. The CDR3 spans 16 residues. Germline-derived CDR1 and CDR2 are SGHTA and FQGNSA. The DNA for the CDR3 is TGTGCCAGCAGCTACTACAGGGTCTCCGGGGCCAACGTCCTGACTTTC. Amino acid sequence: CASSYYRVSGANVLTF.

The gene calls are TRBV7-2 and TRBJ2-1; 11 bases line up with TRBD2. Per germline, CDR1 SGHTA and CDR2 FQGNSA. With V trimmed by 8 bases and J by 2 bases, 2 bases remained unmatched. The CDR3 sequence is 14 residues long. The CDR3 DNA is TGTGCCAGCGCGGGACTAGCGGCCTACAATGAGCAGTTCTTC. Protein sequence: CASAGLAAYNEQFF.

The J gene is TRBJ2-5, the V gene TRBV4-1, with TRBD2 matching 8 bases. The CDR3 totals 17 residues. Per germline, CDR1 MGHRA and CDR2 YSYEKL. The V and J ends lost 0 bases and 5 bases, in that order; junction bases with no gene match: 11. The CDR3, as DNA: TGCGCCAGCAGCCAAGATGGGAGCGGGAGATCTCGGGAGACCCAGTACTTC. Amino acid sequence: CASSQDGSGRSRETQYF.

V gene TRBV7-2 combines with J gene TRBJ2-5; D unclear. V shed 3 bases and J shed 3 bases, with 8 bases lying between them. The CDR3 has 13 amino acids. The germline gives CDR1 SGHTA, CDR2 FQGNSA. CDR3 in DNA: TGTGCCAGCAGCTTCGGCAGGAAAGAGACCCAGTACTTC. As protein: CASSFGRKETQYF.

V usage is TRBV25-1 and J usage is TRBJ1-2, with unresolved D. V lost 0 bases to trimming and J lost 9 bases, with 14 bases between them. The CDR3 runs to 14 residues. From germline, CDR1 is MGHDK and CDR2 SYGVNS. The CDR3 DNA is TGTGCCAGCAGTGAATATATGGGGTGCGGGAGCTACACCTTC. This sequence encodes CASSEYMGCGSYTF.

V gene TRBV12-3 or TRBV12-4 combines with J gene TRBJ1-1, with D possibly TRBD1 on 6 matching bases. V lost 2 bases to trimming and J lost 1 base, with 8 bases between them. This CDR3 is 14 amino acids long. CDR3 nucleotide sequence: TGTGCCAGCAGTTTAAACAGGGCGAACACTGAAGCTTTCTTT. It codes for CASSLNRANTEAFF.

CDR3 in amino acids: CASSSTGGGGELFF. The CDR3 DNA reads TGTGCCAGCAGCTCTACAGGGGGAGGGGGGGAGCTGTTTTTT. The chain uses TRBV7-2 and TRBJ2-2, with D tentatively TRBD1 (8 bases). Trimming removed 4 bases at V and 8 bases at J, with 14 bases between. The CDR3 is 14 residues long. Germline-derived CDR1 and CDR2 are SGHTA and FQGNSA.

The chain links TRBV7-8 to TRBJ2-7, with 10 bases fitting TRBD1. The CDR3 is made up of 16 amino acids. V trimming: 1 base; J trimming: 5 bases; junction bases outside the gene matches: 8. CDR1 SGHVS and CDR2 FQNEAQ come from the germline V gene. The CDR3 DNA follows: TGTGCCAGCAGCTTAGACCGGGACAGGGGCGAGGACGAGCAGTACTTC. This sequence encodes CASSLDRDRGEDEQYF.

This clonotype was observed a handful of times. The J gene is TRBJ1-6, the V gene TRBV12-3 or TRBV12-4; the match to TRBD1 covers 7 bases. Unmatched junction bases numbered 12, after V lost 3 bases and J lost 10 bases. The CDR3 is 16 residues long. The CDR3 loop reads CASSLGPTGFVSPLHF. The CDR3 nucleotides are TGTGCCAGCAGTTTGGGGCCGACAGGGTTTGTATCACCCCTCCACTTT.